Listed below are T cell receptor beta chains from one sample, sequenced in a study of blood T cells in healthy people across ages. TCRdb recomputed calls from the 5' RACE reads with MiXCR, one row per CDR3 protein. The sample shows some 690,000 distinct CDR3 sequences, 22% of them seen only once. Material: blood. These receptors came from a man between 65 and 85 years old in good health. Both conserved end residues are part of each CDR3. A D gene is named only where the DNA matches it firmly.

J,D,V,CDR3
TRBJ2-1,TRBD2,TRBV12-5,CARDSGGAYNEQFF
TRBJ2-1,-,TRBV28,CASSPRSSGNEQFF
TRBJ1-2,-,TRBV9,CASSLQEGSGYTF
TRBJ2-1,-,TRBV19,CASSIDERKNRINEQFF
TRBJ1-1,-,TRBV20-1,CSATEGGRRNTEAFF
TRBJ2-7,TRBD1,TRBV20-1,CSARSRQGFYEQYF
TRBJ1-4,-,TRBV12-3/TRBV12-4,CASSLRGPRQGEKLFF
TRBJ2-1,-,TRBV12-3/TRBV12-4,CASSLGRGGLDEQFF
TRBJ2-6,-,TRBV29-1,CSVTDSGANVLTF
TRBJ1-5,-,TRBV20-1,CSAIEHRNQPQHF
TRBJ2-3,TRBD2,TRBV9,CASSASPGNWRESTDTQYF
TRBJ1-5,-,TRBV20-1,CSARPPDLNQPQHF
TRBJ2-1,-,TRBV27,CASSLAVRSYNEQFF
TRBJ1-1,-,TRBV12-3/TRBV12-4,CASSLRGGVEAFF
TRBJ1-4,-,TRBV5-1,CASSLDGGGYATNEKLFF
TRBJ2-7,-,TRBV18,CASSDLGRSEQYF
-,-,TRBV11-2,CASSHGTLGSEQFF
TRBJ2-3,-,TRBV12-3/TRBV12-4,CASSFTHGTDTQYF
TRBJ1-2,TRBD1,TRBV5-1,CASSLDRGAYGYTF
TRBJ1-2,TRBD1,TRBV27,CASSQSGGYGYTF
TRBJ1-5,TRBD1,TRBV20-1,CSARAPIGTGFGQPQHF
TRBJ1-4,TRBD1,TRBV5-1,CASSTDRVGTNEKLFF
TRBJ1-1,-,TRBV5-6,CASSFGVRDAFF
TRBJ2-7,TRBD2,TRBV20-1,CSAGTSGSSYEQYF
TRBJ2-5,TRBD1,TRBV7-7,CASSQGGLRYQETQYF
TRBJ1-6,-,TRBV20-1,CSASDRGVSPLHF
TRBJ1-2,-,TRBV20-1,CSARIEGSGGGYTF
TRBJ1-2,-,TRBV4-1,CASSQDPWTNGYTF
TRBJ2-3,TRBD2,TRBV29-1,CSGGRLAGGDTQYF
TRBJ1-1,-,TRBV20-1,CSAKAGRGGTEAFF
TRBJ2-7,-,TRBV29-1,CSVHSSGAPPYEQYF
TRBJ2-1,-,TRBV20-1,CSASASGSVASEGNEQFF
TRBJ2-2,-,TRBV19,CASSRQAAWAATGELFF
TRBJ1-2,-,TRBV9,CASSVSGFYGYTF
TRBJ2-5,-,TRBV28,CASSPSRLQETQYF
TRBJ1-2,TRBD1,TRBV27,CASRQGSLGYTF
TRBJ1-4,TRBD1,TRBV13,CASSLARQGAGEKLFF
TRBJ1-1,TRBD1,TRBV15,CATSQGTATEAFF